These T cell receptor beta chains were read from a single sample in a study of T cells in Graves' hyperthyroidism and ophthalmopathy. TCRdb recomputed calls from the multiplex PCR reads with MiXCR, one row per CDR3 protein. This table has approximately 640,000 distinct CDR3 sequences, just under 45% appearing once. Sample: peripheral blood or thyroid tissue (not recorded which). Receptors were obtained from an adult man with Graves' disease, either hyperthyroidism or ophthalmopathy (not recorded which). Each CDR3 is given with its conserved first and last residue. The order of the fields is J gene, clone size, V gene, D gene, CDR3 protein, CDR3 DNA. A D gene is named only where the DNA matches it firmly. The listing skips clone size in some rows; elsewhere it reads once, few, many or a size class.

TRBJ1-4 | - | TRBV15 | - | CATSREDLNEKLFF | TGTGCCACCAGCAGAGAGGACCTTAATGAAAAACTGTTTTTT
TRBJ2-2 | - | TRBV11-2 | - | CASRPNTGELFF | TGTGCCAGTCGACCTAACACCGGGGAGCTGTTTTTT
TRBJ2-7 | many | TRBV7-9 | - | CASSFAVGSYEQYF | TGTGCCAGCAGCTTTGCCGTCGGGAGCTACGAGCAGTACTTC
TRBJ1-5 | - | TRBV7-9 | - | CASSRTEYQPQHF | TGTGCCAGCAGCCGCACGGAGTATCAGCCCCAGCATTTT
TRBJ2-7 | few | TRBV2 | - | CASSESIYEQYF | TGTGCCAGCAGTGAAAGTATATACGAGCAGTACTTC
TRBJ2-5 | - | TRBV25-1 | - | CASSDSTGRAETQYF | TGTGCCAGCAGTGATTCCACAGGGAGGGCCGAGACCCAGTACTTC
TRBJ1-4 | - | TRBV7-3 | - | CASSLTGSPGELFF | TGTGCCAGCAGCTTAACGGGCAGCCCGGGGGAACTGTTTTTT
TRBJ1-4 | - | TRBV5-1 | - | CASSLRSGDGEKLFF | TGCGCCAGCAGCTTGCGGTCAGGGGACGGGGAAAAACTGTTTTTT
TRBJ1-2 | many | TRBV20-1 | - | CSARPLRGATTYGYTF | TGCAGTGCTAGACCTCTTCGTGGGGCGACGACCTATGGCTACACCTTC
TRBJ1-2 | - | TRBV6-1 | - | CASSERVHYGYTF | TGTGCCAGCAGTGAAAGGGTTCACTATGGCTACACCTTC
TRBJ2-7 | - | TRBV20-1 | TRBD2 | CSARGGISGNYEQYF | TGCAGTGCTAGAGGGGGAATTAGCGGGAACTACGAGCAGTACTTC
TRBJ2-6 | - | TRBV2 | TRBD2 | CASSPRTSGRPGGANVLTF | TGTGCCAGCAGCCCAAGGACTAGCGGGAGGCCGGGAGGGGCCAACGTCCTGACTTTC
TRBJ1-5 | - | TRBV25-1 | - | CASSATTGSNQPQHF | TGTGCCAGCAGTGCAACGACAGGCAGCAATCAGCCCCAGCATTTT
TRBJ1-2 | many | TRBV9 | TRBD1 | CASSVGQGANYGYTF | TGTGCCAGCAGCGTAGGACAGGGGGCTAACTATGGCTACACCTTC
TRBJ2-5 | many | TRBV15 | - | CATGGGYETQYF | TGTGCCACCGGAGGGGGGTATGAGACCCAGTACTTC
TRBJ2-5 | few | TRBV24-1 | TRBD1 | CASSGYGQGQETQYF | TGTGCCAGCAGTGGATACGGACAGGGGCAAGAGACCCAGTACTTC
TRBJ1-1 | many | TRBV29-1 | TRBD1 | CSVIPQGRGTEAFF | TGCAGCGTTATACCACAGGGGAGAGGGACTGAAGCTTTCTTT
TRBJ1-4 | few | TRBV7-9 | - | CASSFSVEEKLFF | TGTGCCAGCAGCTTCTCGGTCGAGGAAAAACTGTTTTTT
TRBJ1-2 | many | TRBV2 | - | CASSEAPINYGYTF | TGTGCCAGCAGTGAAGCGCCGATAAACTATGGCTACACCTTC
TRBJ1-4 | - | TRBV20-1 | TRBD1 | CSARGQGALSNEKLFF | TGCAGTGCTCGGGGACAGGGGGCCTTGTCTAATGAAAAACTGTTTTTT
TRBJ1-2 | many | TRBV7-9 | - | CASSLDGYTF | TGTGCCAGCAGCTTAGATGGCTACACCTTC
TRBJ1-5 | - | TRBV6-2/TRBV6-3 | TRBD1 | CASSYLDTGVGQPQHF | TGTGCCAGCAGTTACCTCGACACAGGGGTGGGTCAGCCCCAGCATTTT
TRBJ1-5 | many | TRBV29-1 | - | CSVRERGRNQPQHF | TGCAGCGTAAGGGAGAGGGGACGCAATCAGCCCCAGCATTTT
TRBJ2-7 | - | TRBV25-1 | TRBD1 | CASSKQGAPYEQYF | TGTGCCAGCAGCAAACAGGGGGCCCCCTACGAGCAGTACTTC
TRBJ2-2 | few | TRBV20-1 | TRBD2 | CSVTSGNTGELFF | TGCAGTGTGACTAGCGGGAACACCGGGGAGCTGTTTTTT
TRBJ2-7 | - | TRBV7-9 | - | CASSLAGGTNYEQYF | TGTGCCAGCAGCTTAGCAGGAGGCACGAACTACGAGCAGTACTTC
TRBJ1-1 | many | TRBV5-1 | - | CASSSSVTEAFF | TGCGCCAGCAGCTCTAGTGTCACTGAAGCTTTCTTT
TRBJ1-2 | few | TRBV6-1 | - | CASRAGAYGYTF | TGTGCCAGCCGGGCCGGCGCCTATGGCTACACCTTC
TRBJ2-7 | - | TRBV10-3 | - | CAATELRLGEQYF | TGTGCCGCCACGGAGTTGCGGCTGGGCGAGCAGTACTTC
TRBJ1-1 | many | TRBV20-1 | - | CSAQRGRTEAFF | TGCAGTGCTCAGCGGGGGCGAACTGAAGCTTTCTTT
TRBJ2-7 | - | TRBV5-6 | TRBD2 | CASSLALAGSEQYF | TGTGCCAGCAGCTTGGCACTAGCGGGAAGCGAGCAGTACTTC
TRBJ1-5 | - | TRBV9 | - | CASSVGAGTYQPQHF | TGTGCCAGCAGCGTTGGTGCCGGAACGTATCAGCCCCAGCATTTT
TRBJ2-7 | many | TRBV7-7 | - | CASSLETSYEQYF | TGTGCTAGCAGCTTGGAGACCTCCTACGAGCAGTACTTC
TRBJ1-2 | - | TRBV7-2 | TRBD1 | CASRDRGRNYGYTF | TGTGCCTCCCGGGACAGGGGGCGGAACTATGGCTACACCTTC
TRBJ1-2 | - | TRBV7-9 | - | CASSSPLDRTAYGYTF | TGTGCCAGCAGCTCTCCCCTTGACAGGACCGCTTATGGCTACACCTTC
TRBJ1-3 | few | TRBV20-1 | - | CSASSGVSGNTIYF | TGCAGTGCTAGTTCGGGGGTCTCTGGAAACACCATATATTTT
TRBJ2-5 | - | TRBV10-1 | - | CASSESGGAETQYF | TGCGCCAGCAGTGAGTCCGGAGGGGCGGAGACCCAGTACTTC
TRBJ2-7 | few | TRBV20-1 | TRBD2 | CSAREGLAGDSSYEQYF | TGCAGTGCTAGAGAAGGGCTAGCGGGGGATTCTTCCTACGAGCAGTACTTC
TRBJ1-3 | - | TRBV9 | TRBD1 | CASSVGGTGTGNTIYF | TGTGCCAGCAGCGTAGGAGGGACAGGGACTGGAAACACCATATATTTT
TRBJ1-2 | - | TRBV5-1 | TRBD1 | CASSQLVTGENGYTF | TGCGCCAGCAGCCAGCTTGTGACAGGGGAAAATGGCTACACCTTC
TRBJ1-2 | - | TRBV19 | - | CASSTSGDLNYGYTF | TGTGCCAGTAGTACGTCTGGGGACCTTAACTATGGCTACACCTTC
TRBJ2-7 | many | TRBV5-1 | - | CASSGQNSYEQYF | TGCGCCAGCAGCGGTCAGAACTCCTACGAGCAGTACTTC
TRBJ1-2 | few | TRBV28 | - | CASSVWGQVNYGYTF | TGTGCCAGCAGCGTATGGGGCCAAGTTAACTATGGCTACACCTTC
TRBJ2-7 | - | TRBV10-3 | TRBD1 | CAISESNRGEQYF | TGTGCCATCAGTGAGTCCAACAGGGGCGAGCAGTACTTC
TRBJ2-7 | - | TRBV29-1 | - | CSVGTSINQPQQYF | TGCAGCGTTGGGACATCGATCAATCAGCCCCAGCAGTACTTC
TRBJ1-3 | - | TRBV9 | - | CASSVEEGSSGNTIYF | TGTGCCAGCAGCGTAGAGGAGGGTAGCTCTGGAAACACCATATATTTT
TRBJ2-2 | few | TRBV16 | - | CASSQSAGATGELFF | TGTGCCAGCAGCCAATCGGCAGGGGCCACCGGGGAGCTGTTTTTT
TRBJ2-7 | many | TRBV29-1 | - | CSAEPRDGWEQYF | TGCAGCGCCGAACCCCGGGATGGGTGGGAGCAGTACTTC
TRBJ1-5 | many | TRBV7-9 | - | CASSSGYSNQPQHF | TGTGCCAGCAGCTCAGGATATAGCAATCAGCCCCAGCATTTT
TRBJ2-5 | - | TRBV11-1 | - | CAVTPRGGETQYF | TGTGCCGTAACCCCGAGGGGTGGCGAGACCCAGTACTTC
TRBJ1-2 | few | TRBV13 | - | CASSWTRGLEGYTF | TGTGCCAGCAGCTGGACGCGGGGGCTGGAAGGCTACACCTTC
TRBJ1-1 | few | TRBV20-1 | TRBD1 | CSARSNRGSKTEAFF | TGCAGTGCTAGATCGAACAGGGGAAGTAAAACTGAAGCTTTCTTT
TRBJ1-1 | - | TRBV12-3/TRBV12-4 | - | CATFPQGSSAFF | TGTGCCACCTTTCCACAGGGTTCATCGGCTTTCTTT
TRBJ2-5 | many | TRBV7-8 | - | CASSFNTGLETQYF | TGTGCCAGCAGCTTCAATACGGGGCTAGAGACCCAGTACTTC